This T cell receptor (beta chain) was documented in a study of blood T cell repertoires in COVID-19. Some clones are missing from TCRdb's copy, which holds only in-frame ones; the method was immunoSEQ multiplex PCR. The table shows fewer than 350,000 clones, with 88% occurring only once. This sequence was found in a woman aged 60-70 years in a cohort exposed to, infected with or recovered from COVID-19 (not recorded which). Sequencing was carried out using PBMCs or T cells enriched from blood (not recorded which).

Here the CDR3 DNA reads TGTGCCAGCTCACCAGGGACAGGGAATTCACCCCTCCACTTT. As protein: CASSPGTGNSPLHF. This chain connects TRBV18 to TRBJ1-6; 9 bases line up with TRBD1. V lost 2 bases to trimming and J lost 7 bases; unmatched junction nucleotides: 0. CDR1 is KGHSH, CDR2 LQKENI, per germline. This CDR3 is built from 14 residues.